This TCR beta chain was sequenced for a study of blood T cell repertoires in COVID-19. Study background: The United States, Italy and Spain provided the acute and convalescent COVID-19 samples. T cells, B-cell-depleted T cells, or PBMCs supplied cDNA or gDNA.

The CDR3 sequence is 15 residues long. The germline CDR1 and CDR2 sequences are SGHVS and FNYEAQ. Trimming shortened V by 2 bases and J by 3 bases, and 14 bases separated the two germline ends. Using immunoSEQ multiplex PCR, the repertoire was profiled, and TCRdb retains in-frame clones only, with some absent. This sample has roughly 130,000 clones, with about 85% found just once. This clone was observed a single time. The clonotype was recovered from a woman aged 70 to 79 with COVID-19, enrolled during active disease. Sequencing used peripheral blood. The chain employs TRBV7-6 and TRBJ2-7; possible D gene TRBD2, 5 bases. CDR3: CASSLSGGFDYEQYF. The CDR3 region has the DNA TGTGCCAGCAGCTTATCGGGCGGGTTTGACTACGAGCAGTACTTC.